This T cell receptor (beta chain) was profiled in a study of blood T cell repertoires in COVID-19. Study overall: The United States, Italy and Spain provided the acute and convalescent COVID-19 samples. In each case, the material was cDNA or gDNA derived from T cells, B-cell-depleted T cells, or PBMCs.

The CDR3 totals 13 residues. With 4 bases clipped from V and 3 bases from J, the junction kept 2 bases outside the gene matches. Germline V gene sequence: CDR1 SGHRS, CDR2 YFSETQ. Per the original methods: Quantification of nucleated cells was approximated via reference gene primer amplification. This table comes from immunoSEQ multiplex PCR, and its TCRdb copy is limited to in-frame clones, with some not included. V and J calls plus clone size are reproduced from that table; the DNA served to infer D and trimming. The table includes 40,000 to 45,000 clones, 87% detected once. The sequencing sample was made of peripheral blood. J is TRBJ2-7 and V is TRBV5-1, with 9 nucleotides matching TRBD1. This receptor was taken from a middle-aged man with COVID-19, enrolled during active disease. CDR3 DNA: TGCGCCAGCAGCCCGACAGGGGGCTACGAGCAGTACTTC. Translating it yields CASSPTGGYEQYF.